This T cell receptor (beta chain) was captured in a study of T cells in Graves' hyperthyroidism and ophthalmopathy. The sample holds many counts of this clonotype. TCR beta CDR3 region amplification was performed from RNA transcripts. TCR CDR3 regions were first amplified by RT-PCR with HTBI primers. Each CDR3 protein is one row after TCRdb ran MiXCR on the multiplex PCR reads. The data show under 350,000 distinct CDR3 sequences, roughly 18% seen once. Recently diagnosed hyperthyroidism of less than 2 months' duration affected patients aged 18 to 65. Patients with uncontrolled infections, other autoimmune diseases, pregnancy or lactation were excluded. This CDR3 region has 13 residues. Germline V gene data show CDR1 as SQVTM and CDR2 as ANQGSEA. V was trimmed by 0 bases and J by 5 bases, leaving 10 bases between them.

V is TRBV29-1 and J is TRBJ1-2; D gene uncertain. The receptor's source is a woman between 50 and 59 years old with Graves' hyperthyroidism. Specimen: blood. The CDR3 DNA sequence: TGCAGCGTTGAAGATGGCCGCCAGTATGGCTACACCTTC. As protein: CSVEDGRQYGYTF.